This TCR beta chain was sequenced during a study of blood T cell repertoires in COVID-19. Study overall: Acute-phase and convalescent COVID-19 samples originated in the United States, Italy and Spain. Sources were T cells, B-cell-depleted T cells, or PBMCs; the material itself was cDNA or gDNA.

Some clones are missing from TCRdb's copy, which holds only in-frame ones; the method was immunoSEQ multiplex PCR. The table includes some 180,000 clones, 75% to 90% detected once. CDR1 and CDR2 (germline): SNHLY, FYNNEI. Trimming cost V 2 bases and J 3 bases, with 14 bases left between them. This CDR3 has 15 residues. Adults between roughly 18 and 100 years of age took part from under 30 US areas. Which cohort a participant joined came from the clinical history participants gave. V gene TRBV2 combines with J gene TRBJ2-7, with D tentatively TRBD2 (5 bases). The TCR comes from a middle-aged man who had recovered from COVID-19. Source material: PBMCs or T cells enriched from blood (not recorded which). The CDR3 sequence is CASSEWPGTLYEQYF. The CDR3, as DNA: TGTGCCAGCAGTGAATGGCCGGGAACCCTCTACGAGCAGTACTTC.